This T cell receptor beta chain was recovered during a study of Ad26.COV2.S vaccination and SARS-CoV-2 variants. Sequencing used immunoSEQ multiplex PCR; TCRdb keeps in-frame clones, though not all of them. The table has about 350,000 clones, roughly 81% seen once. The CDR3 length is 17 residues. Germline V gene data show CDR1 as SGHKS and CDR2 as YYEKEE (reference sequence). The V and J ends lost 4 bases and 7 bases respectively, with 21 bases between them. Treatment reported: about 20 received Ad26.COV2.S at low or high dose, single or two shots; roughly 5 received placebo; per-sample allocation not given. Collection of samples fell on day 63 after the first vaccine or placebo injection. An adult of 18-55 years in Boston served as donor. Wuhan-strain spike was delivered by a replication-incompetent Ad26 vector.

This chain uses TRBV5-5 with TRBJ1-6; perhaps TRBD1 as D (6 bases). This clonotype originated in a person aged 18-60 years who received the Ad26.COV2.S COVID-19 vaccine or a placebo. The starting material was peripheral blood, obtained in a trial of Ad26.COV2.S vaccine versus placebo. As DNA, the CDR3 is TGTGCCAGCAGCGATTGGAATCTCGGGGGGCGGAATTCACCCCTCCACTTT. This encodes CASSDWNLGGRNSPLHF.